Sequencing of this T cell receptor beta chain was carried out in a study of T-cell reconstitution after alpha-beta-depleted transplantation in children. Study-level points and caveats: After one year, T-cell counts and TCRbeta diversity mostly came from new T cells. Reportedly, only several hundred clones from non-depleted graft cells drove alpha-beta T-cell counts at about two months.

Notes on this clonotype: What it recognizes is unknown.

TCRbeta library preparation incorporated unique molecular identifiers. One entry per CDR3 protein, called by TCRdb with MiXCR from the PCR reads. Among approximately 800,000 distinct CDR3 sequences listed, around 15% were seen once. The CDR3 is 14 amino acids. V gene TRBV21-1 combines with J gene TRBJ2-7. TRBV21-1 is a listed pseudogene. The sample here was PBMCs, mostly from graft donor cells, taken 360 days after TCRalphabeta/CD19-depleted stem cell transplant. The sequence came from a male patient under 18 who had a stem cell transplant for acute lymphoblastic leukemia, so the T cells may come from the graft donor. DNA for the CDR3: TGTGCCAGCAGCAAAAGCGGGAGCATCTACGAGCAGTACTTC. Translated, it gives CASSKSGSIYEQYF.